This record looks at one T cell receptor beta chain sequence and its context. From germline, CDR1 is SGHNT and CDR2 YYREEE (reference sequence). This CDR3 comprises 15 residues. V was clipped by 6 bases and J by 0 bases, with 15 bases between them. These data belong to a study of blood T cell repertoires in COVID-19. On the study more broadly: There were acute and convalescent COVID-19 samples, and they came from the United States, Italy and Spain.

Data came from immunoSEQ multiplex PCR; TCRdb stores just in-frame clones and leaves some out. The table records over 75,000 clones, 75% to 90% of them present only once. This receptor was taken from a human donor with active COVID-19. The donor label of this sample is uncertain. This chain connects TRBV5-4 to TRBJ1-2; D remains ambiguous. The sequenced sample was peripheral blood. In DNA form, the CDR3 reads TGTGCCAGCAAATCTCAGCGTGAGGCTAACTATGGCTACACCTTC. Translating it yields CASKSQREANYGYTF.